These T cell receptor beta chains were read from a single sample in a study of control samples from healthy donors and cancer patients. Libraries were prepared by immunoSEQ multiplex PCR; TCRdb keeps only in-frame clonotypes and omits some of them. The sample consists of 25,000 to 35,000 clones, about 83% of them appearing once. The sequencing input was PBMCs. The receptors stem from a woman aged 40-49 years with lung cancer. Each CDR3 is given with its conserved first and last residue. Each record gives: V gene, CDR3 protein.

TRBV7-2 | CASSLPGTYLHF
TRBV27 | CASSLSGGEWNQPQHF
TRBV3-1/TRBV3-2 | CASSAGTNYGYTF
TRBV7-2 | CASSTAIGLDYGYTF
TRBV11-1 | CASSFDRGLTFF
TRBV3-1/TRBV3-2 | CASSHSGPHLSTDTQYF
TRBV20-1 | CSASTGEAGELFF
TRBV11-2 | CASSLLAGGLNEQFF
TRBV27 | CASSLNGQGISEQYF
TRBV2 | CASSEWALTEAFF
TRBV10-3 | CAISEPDLTQGFSGNTIYF
TRBV14 | CASSHGTGGMGYTF
TRBV24-1 | CATSDSGVKETQYF
TRBV6-5 | CASSRDEGYGYTF
TRBV7-8 | CASSSGTDYSYTF
TRBV19 | CASSMLNVKNIQYF
TRBV28 | CASSLGTSSTDTQYF
TRBV11-1 | CASRPVLRDRGNEQFF
TRBV2 | CASSNSLIEQYF
TRBV15 | CATGESNQPQHF
TRBV7-2 | CASSSRQGINTIYF
TRBV7-9 | CASRLSGRTGDGYTF
TRBV18 | CASSPAVPYEQYF
TRBV13 | CASSYGQGANYGYTF
TRBV6-6 | CASSLPPSGNTIYF
TRBV18 | CASSPGQSSYNSPLHF